This is a list of T cell receptor beta chains from one sample in a study of PD-1 blockade in classical Hodgkin lymphoma. The repertoire was sequenced with immunoSEQ multiplex PCR; TCRdb's copy has only in-frame clones and lacks some. The sample contains 27,000 or so clones, over 60% of which appear only once. Specimen: peripheral blood mononuclear cells (PBMCs), collected before the fourth cycle of nivolumab. The receptors come from a human donor with classical Hodgkin lymphoma. The CDR3 runs from the conserved cysteine through the conserved F or W. D genes are given only for firm matches. Not all rows give a size; the values are once, few, many and, for expanded clones, a class.

>TRBV27|.|.|TRBJ1-1
TGTGCCAGCAGTTTAAGGCAGGGGCCGAACACTGAAGCTTTCTTT
CASSLRQGPNTEAFF
>TRBV2|.|once|TRBJ2-5
TGTGCCAGCAGTGACCGAGCCCCCAGCCAAGAGACCCAGTACTTC
CASSDRAPSQETQYF
>TRBV30|.|.|TRBJ2-5
TGTGCCTGGAGTTCCGGGACCCAGTTGCCCCAGTACTTC
CAWSSGTQLPQYF
>TRBV5-6|TRBD1|.|TRBJ1-1
TGTGCCAGCAGCCTCGGGACAGGGGGTGTCGGAGCTTTCTTT
CASSLGTGGVGAFF
>TRBV7-2|TRBD2|few|TRBJ2-5
TGTGCCAGCAGCTTAGCCCGGGGGCGGGAGGGGACCCAGTACTTC
CASSLARGREGTQYF
>TRBV6-1|.|.|TRBJ1-5
TGTGCCAGCCGAGGGGGGAGCAATCAGCCCCAGCATTTT
CASRGGSNQPQHF
>TRBV6-1|TRBD2|.|TRBJ2-2
TGTGCCAGCAGTGAAGCTTTAGCGGGAGTAAGGACCGGGGAGCTGTTTTTT
CASSEALAGVRTGELFF
>TRBV5-1|.|.|TRBJ2-7
TGCGCCAGCAGCTTTAGCGGCAGCTCCTACGAGCAGTACTTC
CASSFSGSSYEQYF
>TRBV5-1|TRBD1|.|TRBJ2-3
TGCGCCAGCAGCGGACCGGACAGGCCAGATACGCAGTATTTT
CASSGPDRPDTQYF
>TRBV5-1|.|.|TRBJ2-5
TGCGCCAGCAGCTTAGACAGTCAAGAGACCCAGTACTTC
CASSLDSQETQYF
>TRBV28|TRBD2|.|TRBJ2-1
TGTGCCAGCAGTCTTAGCGGGGGGCGATACAATGAGCAGTTCTTC
CASSLSGGRYNEQFF
>TRBV29-1|.|.|TRBJ2-7
TGCAGCGTCTGGATAAAGGCAGGGTTATACGAGCAGTACTTC
CSVWIKAGLYEQYF
>TRBV19|TRBD2|.|TRBJ2-7
TGTGCCAGTAGTGGCGGGACTAGCGGCGAGCAGTACTTC
CASSGGTSGEQYF
>TRBV10-1|TRBD2|.|TRBJ2-1
TGCGCCAGCAGTGAGGCGGGGGGGCCCCATGAGCAGTTCTTC
CASSEAGGPHEQFF
>TRBV10-3|.|.|TRBJ2-7
TGTGCCATCACCCGGACCCAGGACCGTTTCGAGCAGTACTTC
CAITRTQDRFEQYF
>TRBV6-1|.|.|TRBJ1-1
TGTGCCAGCAGTCCCCAGGGATTTTCGAACACTGAAGCTTTCTTT
CASSPQGFSNTEAFF
>TRBV27|.|.|TRBJ2-7
TGTGCCAGCAGTTTACGGGGCCCCTACGAGCAGTACTTC
CASSLRGPYEQYF
>TRBV5-4|.|medium-sized|TRBJ1-3
TGTGCCAGCAGCGTGACCCTGGGGGGGGCTGGAAACACCATATATTTT
CASSVTLGGAGNTIYF
>TRBV28|.|few|TRBJ2-1
TGTGCCAGCAAAGAGGGGAATGAGCAGTTCTTC
CASKEGNEQFF
>TRBV7-9|TRBD1|few|TRBJ1-5
TGTGCCAGCAGCTTAGGGACAGGGTTGGCCAATCAGCCCCAGCATTTT
CASSLGTGLANQPQHF
>TRBV11-2|.|.|TRBJ1-1
TGTGCCAGCAGCTTATATCCAGCTGAGGGCTTACGCACTGAAGCTTTCTTT
CASSLYPAEGLRTEAFF
>TRBV5-1|TRBD2|.|TRBJ2-2
TGCGCCAGCCTAGGAGGGAGCGGGGAGTTGTTTTTT
CASLGGSGELFF
>TRBV12-5|.|.|TRBJ2-5
TGTGCTAGTGGTTTGAGGTTCTCGACCGGTGGAGAGACCCAGTACTTC
CASGLRFSTGGETQYF
>TRBV7-8|.|.|TRBJ1-1
TGTGCCAGCAGCTTAGAGGGCAGGGTGAACACTGAAGCTTTCTTT
CASSLEGRVNTEAFF
>TRBV6-5|.|.|TRBJ1-6
TGTGCCAGCAGGGTTGCCGATTCACCCCTCCACTTT
CASRVADSPLHF
>TRBV5-1|.|once|TRBJ2-5
TGCGCCAGCAGCTTGGTGGGCGGGGGCGTACAAGAGACCCAGTACTTC
CASSLVGGGVQETQYF
>TRBV9|TRBD1|.|TRBJ1-1
TGTGCCAGCAGCGCCGGGACAGGGCCCAACACTGAAGCTTTCTTT
CASSAGTGPNTEAFF
>TRBV29-1|.|.|TRBJ1-2
TGCAGCGTTGCACAGGGAGGGTACTACACCTTC
CSVAQGGYYTF
>TRBV2|.|.|TRBJ2-2
TGTGCCAGCCGAAGGGGGGGTATCACCGGGGAGCTGTTTTTT
CASRRGGITGELFF
>TRBV7-9|.|.|TRBJ1-1
TGTGCCAGCAGCTTAGGGTTTATCATGAACACTGAAGCTTTCTTT
CASSLGFIMNTEAFF
>TRBV2|.|.|TRBJ1-6
TGTGCCAGCAGCCAAACAGGGAGCTCCTATAATTCACCCCTCCACTTT
CASSQTGSSYNSPLHF
>TRBV10-3|.|.|TRBJ1-1
TGTGCCATAAAAGAACCCGGGGAGAACACTGAAGCTTTCTTT
CAIKEPGENTEAFF
>TRBV7-8|TRBD2|.|TRBJ2-5
TGTGCCAGCAGTTTTGTTCGGGGGGTAGCTATGATGGCGGGAGAGACCCAGTACTTC
CASSFVRGVAMMAGETQYF
>TRBV2|.|.|TRBJ2-7
TGTGCCAGCGGGGCAAGTGGGGTTTGGGAGCAGTACTTC
CASGASGVWEQYF
>TRBV7-2|TRBD2|.|TRBJ2-5
TGTGCCAGCAGCCCAGCGGGGGGTCAACAGACCCAGTACTTC
CASSPAGGQQTQYF
>TRBV5-8|.|.|TRBJ2-3
TGTGCCAGCAGCTTGGAGGGACGTCCCACAGATACGCAGTATTTT
CASSLEGRPTDTQYF
>TRBV2|.|few|TRBJ1-1
TGTGCCAGCACCGGGGGTCCAAACACTGAAGCTTTCTTT
CASTGGPNTEAFF
>TRBV6-5|.|.|TRBJ1-5
TGTGCCAGCAGTTCCCAGGGAGGTCAGCCCCAGCATTTT
CASSSQGGQPQHF
>TRBV28|.|.|TRBJ1-4
TGTGCCAGCACTCAGGGGACTCTAACGGGACTGTTTTTT
CASTQGTLTGLFF
>TRBV9|TRBD2|.|TRBJ2-2
TGTGCCAGCAGCCATACTAGCGGGGGAGACACCGGGGAGCTGTTTTTT
CASSHTSGGDTGELFF
>TRBV6-5|TRBD2|.|TRBJ2-3
TGTGCCAGCAGTGCCGGGACTAGCGGTTCAGATACGCAGTATTTT
CASSAGTSGSDTQYF
>TRBV27|.|once|TRBJ2-3
TGTGCCAGCAGTATACAGTTTTGGGGCACAGATACGCAGTATTTT
CASSIQFWGTDTQYF
>TRBV5-6|.|.|TRBJ2-7
TGTGCCAGCAGCTTGGCACAGGGGAGGTACGAGCAGTACTTC
CASSLAQGRYEQYF
>TRBV6-1|.|.|TRBJ1-2
TGTGCCAGCCATCGCGGGAACTATGGCTACACCTTC
CASHRGNYGYTF
>TRBV6-6|.|.|TRBJ2-3
TGTGCCAGCAGTTATGTAGGGGACGTCACAGATACGCAGTATTTT
CASSYVGDVTDTQYF
>TRBV6-1|TRBD1|.|TRBJ1-2
TGTGCCAGCAGACCCACAGGGGGCGTCTATGGCTACACCTTC
CASRPTGGVYGYTF
>TRBV15|TRBD1|.|TRBJ1-4
TGTGCCACCAGCAGAGGAGGACAGGGGGACGAAAAACTGTTTTTT
CATSRGGQGDEKLFF
>TRBV10-2|.|.|TRBJ2-7
TGCGCCAGCAGTGCGTTGGGGACGGACTCCTACGAGCAGTACTTC
CASSALGTDSYEQYF
>TRBV4-2|.|few|TRBJ1-5
TGTGCCAGCAGCCCTACCAGCAATCAGCCCCAGCATTTT
CASSPTSNQPQHF
>TRBV7-6|.|.|TRBJ1-1
TGTGCCAGCAGCTTAGGGTTCCTGAACACTGAAGCTTTCTTT
CASSLGFLNTEAFF
>TRBV7-6|.|few|TRBJ2-1
TGTGCCAGCAGCTTACAAGCGGTCCAGAGCTCCTACAATGAGCAGTTCTTC
CASSLQAVQSSYNEQFF
>TRBV16|TRBD1|.|TRBJ1-2
TGTGCCAGCAGCCAAATTCCCGGGGACAGTAACTATGGCTACACCTTC
CASSQIPGDSNYGYTF
>TRBV19|.|.|TRBJ1-5
TGTGCCAGAAACAGGGAACAGATTACTAGCAATCAGCCCCAGCATTTT
CARNREQITSNQPQHF
>TRBV30|.|.|TRBJ1-6
TGTGCCTGGACCTCCGAAACCTATAATTCACCCCTCCACTTT
CAWTSETYNSPLHF
>TRBV10-2|TRBD1|few|TRBJ1-1
TGCGCCAGCAGACCTCCCGGGGGACAGGGGGCGGTAGGTACTGAAGCTTTCTTT
CASRPPGGQGAVGTEAFF